A single sample is the source of the 22 T cell receptor beta chains below, sequenced in a study of early T cells in non-severe SARS-CoV-2 infection. A single record per CDR3 protein comes from TCRdb applying MiXCR to the 5' RACE reads. This table holds 75,000 to 100,000 distinct CDR3 sequences, 14% to 15% found once. Sequences were obtained from whole blood. The receptor set was obtained from an adult who was a healthcare worker with PCR-confirmed SARS-CoV-2 infection or an uninfected control (not recorded which).

This clonotype occurred a few times. The CDR3 DNA reads TGCGCCAGCAGCTTGGTAGGGGAGCGGGAGACCCAGTACTTC. It translates to CASSLVGERETQYF. The chain employs TRBV5-1 and TRBJ2-5; the D call may be TRBD1 or TRBD2 (5 bases each). V was clipped by 0 bases and J by 5 bases, with 11 bases between them. The germline V gene has CDR1 SGHRS and CDR2 YFSETQ. The CDR3 is 14 amino acids.

DNA of the CDR3: TGTGCCACCATGGAGACCGAGAACACTGAAGCTTTCTTT. It is translated as CATMETENTEAFF. The chain is built from TRBV24-1 and TRBJ1-1; D uncertain. Germline V gene lookup returns CDR1 KGHDR and CDR2 SFDVKD. The CDR3 spans 13 residues. Trimming took 8 bases from V and 1 from J, leaving 10 bases between them.

The gene calls are TRBV12-3 or TRBV12-4 and TRBJ2-5; D uncertain. This CDR3 region has 13 residues. Between the trimmed V and J ends, which lost 8 bases and 3 bases, there was a span of 13 bases. CDR3 residues: CASAARRKETQYF. CDR3 in DNA: TGTGCCAGCGCTGCCAGAAGGAAAGAGACCCAGTACTTC.

This sequence joins TRBV4-1 and TRBJ2-7; D may be TRBD2 (5 bases). Trimming removed 0 bases at V and 0 bases at J, with 6 bases between. This CDR3 contains 14 residues. Germline-derived CDR1 and CDR2 are MGHRA and YSYEKL. The CDR3 region has the DNA TGCGCCAGCAGCCAAGAGGGGAGCTCCTACGAGCAGTACTTC. It specifies CASSQEGSSYEQYF.

V gene TRBV30 combines with J gene TRBJ2-2; TRBD2 agrees at 8 bases. Germline CDR1 is GTSNPN and CDR2 is SVGIG (reference sequence). V gave up 1 base and J gave up 7 bases; unmatched junction bases: 17. CDR3 length equals 18 residues. The CDR3 DNA is TGTGCCTGGAGTGCCTCGACCCACCTTAGCGGGAAAAACGGGGAGCTGTTTTTT. Its protein is CAWSASTHLSGKNGELFF.

The V call is TRBV9, the J call TRBJ2-7, with D possibly being TRBD2 (6 bases). This CDR3 comprises 14 residues. Trimming removed 1 base at V and 0 bases at J, with 8 bases between. Looked up from germline, CDR1 is SGDLS and CDR2 is YYNGEE. The DNA of the CDR3 is TGTGCCAGCAGCGTATACGGGAGCTCCTACGAGCAGTACTTC. It is translated as CASSVYGSSYEQYF.

This chain connects TRBV5-1 to TRBJ2-7; 7 bases map to TRBD2. The CDR3 is made up of 14 amino acids. V shed 4 bases and J 5 bases; nucleotides not matched to a gene: 9. Per the germline V gene, CDR1 is SGHRS and CDR2 is YFSETQ. In DNA form, the CDR3 reads TGCGCCAGCAGCACCAAGCGGGAAACCCACGAGCAGTACTTC. Residues: CASSTKRETHEQYF.

The sample holds a few counts of this clonotype. The chain links TRBV28 to TRBJ2-3; 10 positions match TRBD2. This CDR3 is 17 amino acids long. Germline V lookup: CDR1 MDHEN, CDR2 SYDVKM. J gave up 6 bases and V 7 bases, and 16 bases lay outside the gene matches. This CDR3 reads CASTYLHTSGVWDTQYF. CDR3 nucleotides: TGTGCCAGCACCTACCTCCACACTAGCGGGGTTTGGGATACGCAGTATTTT. The variable domain in full, with the rest retrieved from reference TRBV28 and TRBJ2-3, is DVKVTQSSRYLVKRTGEKVFLECVQDMDHENMFWYRQDPGLGLRLIYFSYDVKMKEKGDIPEGYSVSREKKERFSLILESASTNQTSMYLCASTYLHTSGVWDTQYFGPGTRLTVL.

Comments on this clonotype: Given the absence of the conserved phenylalanine or tryptophan at the CDR3 end, a read error is likely. The chain employs TRBV29-1 and TRBJ1-2, with no clear D. The germline V and J ends were trimmed by 6 bases and 2 bases, with 10 bases remaining between them. The CDR3 is 12 amino acids. The germline V gene has CDR1 SQVTM and CDR2 ANQGSEA. As DNA, the CDR3 is TGCAGCGTGGGGAGTCGGAACTATGGCTACACCTTA. The encoded protein is CSVGSRNYGYTL.

This chain joins TRBV20-1 and TRBJ2-5; 8 positions agree with TRBD2. This CDR3 has 14 residues. From germline, CDR1 is DFQATT and CDR2 SNEGSKA (reference sequence). The trim removed 2 bases at V and 2 bases at J, leaving 4 bases unmatched. The CDR3 is CSARPTSGQETQYF. The CDR3 coding sequence is TGCAGTGCTAGACCAACTAGCGGTCAAGAGACCCAGTACTTC.

The CDR3 region is CASSQDRGGPEAFF. The CDR3 region has the DNA TGCGCCAGCAGCCAGGACAGGGGCGGGCCTGAAGCTTTCTTT. J is TRBJ1-1 and V is TRBV4-3; TRBD1 aligns across 9 bases. The CDR3 covers 14 residues. Germline V CDR1 and CDR2: LGHNA, YSLEER. With V trimmed by 3 bases and J by 6 bases, 5 bases remained unmatched.

The chain carries TRBV6-1 and TRBJ2-7; the D gene is possibly TRBD2 (7 bases). V was trimmed by 11 bases and J by 1 base, leaving 12 bases between them. CDR3 length equals 12 residues. From germline, CDR1 is MNHNS and CDR2 SASEGT. CDR3 protein: CAARGASYEQYF. The CDR3 DNA is TGTGCCGCTCGGGGGGCTTCCTACGAGCAGTACTTC.

This clonotype was counted between two and nine times. This rearrangement joins TRBV20-1 to TRBJ2-7; D unresolved. CDR1 is DFQATT and CDR2 is SNEGSKA in the germline V gene (reference sequence). CDR3 length: 15 amino acids. V was pared by 7 bases and J by 0 bases, with 19 bases between. Here the CDR3 reads CSVRPLRQSSYEQYF. DNA of the CDR3: TGCAGTGTCAGACCGCTGCGCCAGAGCTCCTACGAGCAGTACTTC.

This sequence joins TRBV7-2 and TRBJ1-5, with D uncertain. The CDR3 contains 15 residues. The V and J ends lost 1 base and 7 bases respectively, with 14 bases between them. Germline CDR1 and CDR2: SGHTA and FQGNSA. The CDR3 protein is CASSLVSSSAQPQHF. The CDR3 nucleotides are TGTGCCAGCAGCTTAGTATCCAGCTCCGCCCAGCCCCAGCATTTT.

In nucleotides, the CDR3 is TGCGCCAGCAGTGAGTCTGGGGGAGGGCCTGGCTCCTACGAGCAGTACTTC. Encoded protein: CASSESGGGPGSYEQYF. The V gene is TRBV10-2, the J gene TRBJ2-7, with 7 bases identical to TRBD2. Germline assignment: CDR1 WSHSY and CDR2 SAAADI. This CDR3 region has 17 residues. V was pared by 0 bases and J by 0 bases, with 8 bases of the junction left unmatched.

A few counts support this clonotype. The chain couples TRBV28 to TRBJ2-2; 8 bases are a match to TRBD2. Germline-derived CDR1 and CDR2 are MDHEN and SYDVKM. V lost 5 bases and J lost 5; bases outside the gene matches: 4. The CDR3 loop spans 14 amino acids. CDR3 coding DNA: TGTGCCAGCAGTCCGGGACTAGTGACCGGGGAGCTGTTTTTT. As protein: CASSPGLVTGELFF.

The chain recombines TRBV19 with TRBJ2-7; 8 bases agree with TRBD1. This CDR3 region has 15 residues. V trimming: 3 bases; J trimming: 12 bases; junction bases outside the gene matches: 16. The germline CDR1 and CDR2 sequences are LNHDA and SQIVND (reference sequence). The CDR3 reads CASSMRGTGSSVVYF. The DNA of the CDR3 is TGTGCCAGTAGTATGAGGGGGACAGGTTCATCGGTGGTGTACTTC.

This clonotype was observed a handful of times. The rearrangement links TRBV20-1 to TRBJ2-3; 12 bases agree with TRBD2. Germline assignment: CDR1 DFQATT and CDR2 SNEGSKA (reference sequence). The CDR3 is 14 amino acids. Unmatched junction bases numbered 8, after V lost 6 bases and J lost 7 bases. The CDR3 spells CSARLAGEVYTQYF. CDR3 DNA: TGCAGTGCCAGACTAGCGGGAGAGGTATATACGCAGTATTTT.

The V call is TRBV20-1, the J call TRBJ1-1; D unresolved. This CDR3 contains 11 residues. Germline V gives CDR1 DFQATT, CDR2 SNEGSKA (reference sequence). V was clipped by 6 bases and J by 1 base, with 6 bases between them. CDR3 in amino acids: CSAARNTEAFF. The CDR3 DNA is TGCAGTGCCGCTAGGAACACTGAAGCTTTCTTT.

The V and J genes are TRBV6-1 and TRBJ2-7; D call uncertain. This CDR3 comprises 10 residues. Germline-derived CDR1 and CDR2 are MNHNS and SASEGT. V was clipped by 8 bases and J by 4 bases, with 6 bases between them. The CDR3 nucleotides are TGTGCCAGCGGAGAGTACGAGCAGTACTTC. This codes for CASGEYEQYF.

This clonotype was observed a handful of times. The rearrangement links TRBV5-1 to TRBJ2-3; 7 nucleotides match TRBD2. CDR3 length: 15 amino acids. V was pared by 1 base and J by 3 bases, with 5 bases of the junction left unmatched. From germline, CDR1 is SGHRS and CDR2 YFSETQ. The DNA of the CDR3 is TGCGCCAGCAGCTTGCGGCTAGCGGAGACAGATACGCAGTATTTT. Translation: CASSLRLAETDTQYF.

This clonotype showed up just a few times. V and J are TRBV27 and TRBJ1-2, with unresolved D. Trimming stripped 4 bases from V and 8 bases from J, with 17 bases between. CDR3 length: 14 amino acids. CDR1 is MNHEY and CDR2 is SMNVEV in the germline V gene (reference sequence). CDR3 sequence: CASSYNRAEQGYTF. The CDR3 region has the DNA TGTGCCAGCAGTTATAACAGAGCCGAGCAAGGCTACACCTTC.